The next 13 T cell receptor beta chains were all read from a single sample in a study of blood T cell repertoires in COVID-19 (dated by TCRdb to the early 2020s). Libraries came from the immunoSEQ multiplex PCR assay. In TCRdb, the immuneACCESS table is reduced to in-frame sequences with V and J assigned. These tables do not hold every clone; where another copy was compared, an unresolved V gene accounts for under half, and the others remain unexplained. This sample is represented by roughly 190,000 clones; 70% to 90% of them were singletons. The top ten clonotypes cover approximately 5% of the sample. The material sequenced was peripheral blood. The origin of the receptors is a woman in her sixties or seventies with active or convalescent COVID-19.

The chain carries TRBV6-2 or TRBV6-3 and TRBJ2-3; 9 bases align to TRBD2. The CDR3 is made up of 17 amino acids. Germline V gene sequence: CDR1 MNHEY, CDR2 SVGEGT. V was pared by 0 bases and J by 3 bases, with 7 bases of the junction left unmatched. CDR3 sequence (DNA): TGTGCCAGCAGTTACTCCCCTGGCGGGAGGGGTACAGATACGCAGTATTTT. The encoded protein is CASSYSPGGRGTDTQYF.

The rearrangement joins TRBV5-1 to TRBJ2-3, with unresolved D. The length of the CDR3 is 15 residues. V was shortened by 2 bases and J by 0 bases, with 10 bases between the two germline ends. The V gene's germline CDR1 is SGHRS and CDR2 YFSETQ. CDR3 bases: TGCGCCAGCAGCTTTATTGGCAGGAGCACAGATACGCAGTATTTT. It codes for CASSFIGRSTDTQYF.

V usage is TRBV3-1 (or the pseudogene TRBV3-2) and J usage is TRBJ2-5, with 11 nucleotides matching TRBD1. Germline lookup yields CDR1 LGHDT and CDR2 YNNKEL (reference sequence). The CDR3 has 17 residues. V dropped 0 bases and J dropped 4; count of bases not matched to a gene: 7. CDR3 nucleotides: TGTGCCAGCAGCCAAGATGGGCCGGGACAGGGGGGAGAGACCCAGTACTTC. Amino acids: CASSQDGPGQGGETQYF.

To note about this clone: The DNA is left out, because the CDR3 cannot be placed on it with certainty; the CDR3 is given as TCRdb lists it. The rearrangement links TRBV4-1 to TRBJ2-3; the table's D call of TRBD2 was not tested on the DNA. CDR1 is MGHRA, CDR2 YSYEKL, per germline. A total of 14 residues make up the CDR3, ends included. This chain's CDR3 is CASSQDPNVAPGNF.

V is TRBV27 and J is TRBJ2-3, with 7 bases aligning to TRBD1. The CDR3 loop spans 15 amino acids. V dropped 5 bases and J dropped 3; count of bases not matched to a gene: 8. Germline V gene data show CDR1 as MNHEY and CDR2 as SMNVEV (reference sequence). The CDR3 is CASSPRRDSTDTQYF. Written as DNA, the CDR3 is TGTGCCAGCAGTCCCCGCCGGGACAGTACAGATACGCAGTATTTT.

On this clone: Other DNA sequences within the sample encode an identical CDR3. The chain recombines TRBV12-3 or TRBV12-4 with TRBJ1-2; D is unclear. CDR3 length: 13 residues. Trimming shortened V by 3 bases and J by 4 bases, and 9 bases separated the two germline ends. The CDR3 sequence is CASSFRAPYGYTF. In nucleotides, the CDR3 is TGTGCCAGCAGTTTTAGAGCTCCCTATGGCTACACCTTC.

The gene calls are TRBV19 and TRBJ2-5, with D possibly TRBD1 on 5 matching bases. CDR1 LNHDA and CDR2 SQIVND come from the germline V gene (reference sequence). The CDR3 sequence is 13 residues long. V lost 9 bases to trimming and J lost 1 base, with 12 bases between them. CDR3 nucleotide sequence: TGTGCCAGCTCCAGGGCCGTCCAAGAGACCCAGTACTTC. As protein: CASSRAVQETQYF.

V gene TRBV13 combines with J gene TRBJ2-4; 7 nucleotides align to TRBD2. CDR1 and CDR2 from the germline V gene are PRHDT and FYEKMQ (reference sequence). J gave up 1 base and V 5 bases, and 11 bases lay outside the gene matches. The length of the CDR3 is 17 residues. The CDR3 spells CASSLRTSDKAKNIQYF. The CDR3 bases are TGTGCCAGCAGCCTCCGCACTAGCGATAAGGCCAAAAACATTCAGTACTTC.

This clone was observed once. The gene calls are TRBV5-1 and TRBJ2-3, with D maybe TRBD2 (6 bases). The V gene's germline CDR1 is SGHRS and CDR2 YFSETQ. V shed 2 bases and J shed 4 bases, with 14 bases lying between them. The CDR3 is made up of 15 amino acids. CDR3 coding DNA: TGCGCCAGCAGCTTCGGCGGGAAGGGTTCAGATACGCAGTATTTT. It encodes CASSFGGKGSDTQYF.

The chain joins TRBV24-1 to TRBJ1-2, with D possibly matching TRBD1 (5 bases). Trimming took 4 bases from V and 8 from J, leaving 16 bases between them. Per the germline V gene, CDR1 is KGHDR and CDR2 is SFDVKD. The CDR3 contains 14 residues. The CDR3 loop reads CATSDPRAGGGYTF. CDR3 nucleotide sequence: TGTGCCACCAGTGACCCGCGGGCCGGGGGAGGCTACACCTTC.

CDR3 in DNA: TGTGCCAGTATGGGCACTTTCGGGATTACCCGCTATGGCTACACCTTC. Translating gives CASMGTFGITRYGYTF. The rearrangement links TRBV19 to TRBJ1-2, with D unresolved. Per germline, CDR1 LNHDA and CDR2 SQIVND (reference sequence). CDR3 size: 16 residues. The V end was cut by 7 bases, the J end by 4 bases, with 22 bases between.

This clone has a handful of counts. The chain combines TRBV4-1 with TRBJ1-3; D remains unclear. Trimming pared 5 bases from V and 0 bases from J, leaving 14 bases between. CDR1 and CDR2 from the germline V gene are MGHRA and YSYEKL. The CDR3 runs to 16 residues. The CDR3 DNA is TGCGCCAGCAGCGAAGGGTTATTCAGCTCTGGAAACACCATATATTTT. Its translation: CASSEGLFSSGNTIYF.

The genes are TRBV6-1 and TRBJ1-1, with D tentatively TRBD1 (6 bases). The germline CDR1 and CDR2 sequences are MNHNS and SASEGT. V lost 3 bases to trimming and J lost 6 bases, with 17 bases between them. CDR3 length: 15 residues. CDR3 in DNA: TGTGCCAGCAGTGAGGGTGTCAGGGGATATGCTGAAGCTTTCTTT. Translating it yields CASSEGVRGYAEAFF.